These 30 T cell receptor beta chains were sequenced from one sample in a study of blood T cell repertoires in COVID-19. TCRdb keeps only in-frame clones here, not all; method: immunoSEQ multiplex PCR. Of approximately 300,000 clones listed, about 89% are singletons. The sequenced material came from PBMCs or T cells enriched from blood (not recorded which). The source is a man between 60 and 75 years old who had recovered from COVID-19.

V usage is TRBV5-1 and J usage is TRBJ2-6; D gene uncertain. V dropped 1 base and J dropped 0 bases, with 11 bases sitting between them. The CDR3 extends over 17 amino acids. Per the germline V gene, CDR1 is SGHRS and CDR2 is YFSETQ. CDR3 DNA: TGCGCCAGCAGCTTGTACCCCCTGAGCTCTGGGGCCAACGTCCTGACTTTC. It is translated as CASSLYPLSSGANVLTF.

The gene calls are TRBV24-1 and TRBJ2-3; 12 nucleotides match TRBD2. The CDR3 runs 14 residues. The trim removed 5 bases at V and 8 bases at J, leaving 4 bases unmatched. Germline V gives CDR1 KGHDR, CDR2 SFDVKD. CDR3 nucleotides: TGTGCCACCAGTGGACTAGCGGGAGTGGGTACGCAGTATTTT. This gives the protein CATSGLAGVGTQYF.

This clone is a singleton in its sample. The chain recombines TRBV18 with TRBJ1-5; 8 bases agree with TRBD1. Trimming cost V 4 bases and J 4 bases; bases outside gene matches: 6. The CDR3 covers 15 residues. The V gene's germline CDR1 is KGHSH and CDR2 LQKENI. The CDR3 is CASSLETGVNQPQHF. Here the CDR3 DNA reads TGTGCCAGCTCACTAGAGACAGGGGTAAATCAGCCCCAGCATTTT. Supplemented by reference TRBV18 and TRBJ1-5, the full variable domain reads NAGVMQNPRHLVRRRGQEARLRCSPMKGHSHVYWYRQLPEEGLKFMVYLQKENIIDESGMPKERFSAEFPKEGPSILRIQQVVRGDSAAYFCASSLETGVNQPQHFGDGTRLSIL.

V usage is TRBV30 and J usage is TRBJ2-7; weak D call: TRBD1 (6 bases). From germline, CDR1 is GTSNPN and CDR2 SVGIG (reference sequence). There are 15 residues in the CDR3. Trimming took off 0 bases at V and 0 bases at J, with 12 bases between the two ends. The CDR3: CAWSVGQPSSYEQYF. DNA of the CDR3: TGTGCCTGGAGTGTAGGACAGCCAAGCTCCTACGAGCAGTACTTC.

This clone came up once. V and J are TRBV21-1 and TRBJ2-5; the table's TRBD2 call for D was not verified on the DNA. TRBV21-1 is a pseudogene locus. The CDR3 contains 19 residues. The CDR3 DNA is TGTGCCAGCAGCAAAGCGCCGCCAGCGGGAGGGCGATCCCAAGAGACCCAGTACTTC. This encodes CASSKAPPAGGRSQETQYF.

The gene calls are TRBV6-5 and TRBJ2-3, with 14 bases that match TRBD2. With 4 bases clipped from V and 4 bases from J, the junction kept 4 bases outside the gene matches. CDR3 length equals 16 residues. Germline-derived CDR1 and CDR2 are MNHEY and SVGAGI. This CDR3 reads CASSSGLAGVPDTQYF. CDR3 DNA sequence: TGTGCCAGCAGTTCGGGACTAGCGGGAGTCCCAGATACGCAGTATTTT.

Only one count was recorded for this clone. This chain connects TRBV27 to TRBJ1-2, with 9 bases fitting TRBD1. J was trimmed by 6 bases and V by 6 bases; bases with no gene match: 5. CDR3 length: 13 residues. Germline values: CDR1 MNHEY, CDR2 SMNVEV (reference sequence). The CDR3 sequence: CASRGQGRNGYTF. The CDR3 DNA sequence: TGTGCCAGCAGGGGACAGGGTAGGAATGGCTACACCTTC.

The V gene is TRBV11-2, the J gene TRBJ1-6, with D perhaps TRBD1 (6 bases). Germline CDR1 is SGHAT and CDR2 is FQNNGV. There are 15 residues in the CDR3. Trimming removed 3 bases at V and 3 bases at J, with 9 bases between. This CDR3 reads CASSFRQVYNSPLHF. CDR3 coding DNA: TGTGCCAGCAGCTTTAGACAGGTCTATAATTCACCCCTCCACTTT.

This sequence joins TRBV24-1 and TRBJ2-1; TRBD2 matches at 7 bases. The CDR3 consists of 15 residues. V shed 5 bases, J shed 3 bases, and the junction held 6 bases outside the gene matches. CDR1 is KGHDR, CDR2 SFDVKD, per germline. The DNA for the CDR3 is TGTGCCACCAGTGTTGGCGGGAGTAACTACAATGAGCAGTTCTTC. Protein product: CATSVGGSNYNEQFF.

The chain is built from TRBV2 and TRBJ1-1, with D unclear. This CDR3 has 13 residues. Germline V gene data show CDR1 as SNHLY and CDR2 as FYNNEI. Trimming removed 2 bases from V and 4 bases from J, with 8 bases in between. In DNA, the CDR3 is TGTGCCAGCAGTGAATACCGGGGCACTGAAGCTTTCTTT. Protein sequence: CASSEYRGTEAFF.

The V and J genes are TRBV5-1 and TRBJ2-3, with 7 bases matching TRBD1. Unmatched junction bases numbered 7, after V lost 2 bases and J lost 7 bases. The germline V gene has CDR1 SGHRS and CDR2 YFSETQ. This CDR3 has 14 amino acids. The CDR3 bases are TGCGCCAGCAGCTTAGACAGGGTCGGGCATACGCAGTATTTT. Protein product: CASSLDRVGHTQYF.

The chain uses TRBV24-1 and TRBJ2-5, with D tentatively TRBD1 (5 bases). The CDR3 runs 13 residues. Per the germline V gene, CDR1 is KGHDR and CDR2 is SFDVKD. V lost 7 bases, J lost 1 base, and 9 bases lay in between. Written as DNA, the CDR3 is TGTGCCACCAGCTATGGGGCCCAAGAGACCCAGTACTTC. Protein sequence: CATSYGAQETQYF.

The chain recombines TRBV2 with TRBJ1-1, with 10 nucleotides matching TRBD1. Germline V gene lookup returns CDR1 SNHLY and CDR2 FYNNEI. The CDR3 runs 15 residues. With V trimmed by 6 bases and J by 5 bases, 9 bases remained unmatched. The CDR3 sequence is CASSERQGARTEAFF. In DNA, the CDR3 is TGTGCCAGCAGCGAGAGACAGGGGGCCAGGACTGAAGCTTTCTTT.

This clone was recorded a few times. CDR3 DNA: TGTGCCAGCAGGTCAGGTTCTCGCGAGCAGTACTTC. It specifies CASRSGSREQYF. The V gene is TRBV7-9, the J gene TRBJ2-7; unclear D gene. CDR3 length: 12 residues. Germline V gene data show CDR1 as SEHNR and CDR2 as FQNEAQ (reference sequence). V lost 6 bases to trimming and J lost 6 bases, with 12 bases between them.

This chain's CDR3 is CASSMAYQALGLAGEQYF. Written as DNA, the CDR3 is TGTGCCAGTAGTATGGCTTACCAGGCTTTGGGACTAGCAGGCGAGCAGTACTTC. The chain combines TRBV19 with TRBJ2-7; 9 bases line up with TRBD2. J was trimmed by 6 bases and V by 3 bases; bases with no gene match: 18. Germline CDR1 is LNHDA and CDR2 is SQIVND (reference sequence). CDR3 length equals 18 residues.

The rearrangement links TRBV9 to TRBJ2-5; 10 positions agree with TRBD2. After removal of 0 bases from V and 5 bases from J, the junction contained 7 bases not matched to a gene. Germline lookup yields CDR1 SGDLS and CDR2 YYNGEE. The CDR3 extends over 16 amino acids. CDR3 nucleotides: TGTGCCAGCAGCGTAGACATAGCGGGAGGACTGGAGACCCAGTACTTC. This gives the protein CASSVDIAGGLETQYF.

This rearrangement joins TRBV10-3 to TRBJ1-3; weak D call: TRBD1 (6 bases). The V gene's germline CDR1 is ENHRY and CDR2 SYGVKD. This CDR3 has 17 amino acids. V lost 3 bases and J 0 bases, leaving 15 bases between the germline ends. CDR3 protein: CAISDVDRPISGNTIYF. The CDR3 DNA reads TGTGCCATCAGTGACGTAGACAGGCCTATCTCTGGAAACACCATATATTTT.

The rearrangement links TRBV9 to TRBJ2-2, with D maybe TRBD1 (6 bases). The CDR3 runs 14 residues. CDR1 is SGDLS, CDR2 YYNGEE, per germline. Trimming cost V 3 bases and J 4 bases, with 10 bases left between them. CDR3: CASSGTGITGELFF. The CDR3 bases are TGTGCCAGCAGCGGAACAGGGATCACCGGGGAGCTGTTTTTT.

The table lists this clone with a count of one. The chain is built from TRBV20-1 and TRBJ2-5, with D maybe TRBD1 (5 bases). This CDR3 is 13 amino acids long. Trimming cost V 3 bases and J 1 base, with 9 bases left between them. Germline CDR1 is DFQATT and CDR2 is SNEGSKA (reference sequence). CDR3 loop: CSASQGRQETQYF. For the CDR3, the DNA is TGCAGTGCTAGTCAGGGTCGCCAAGAGACCCAGTACTTC.

Of note for this clone: Other nucleotide sequences in the sample specify the same CDR3. This sequence joins TRBV27 and TRBJ1-5; the match to TRBD1 covers 11 bases. The junction had 2 bases not matched to a gene; V was cut back by 5 bases and J by 2 bases. CDR3 length: 15 amino acids. Germline V gene data show CDR1 as MNHEY and CDR2 as SMNVEV (reference sequence). The CDR3 reads CASSGQGAGNQPQHF. The CDR3 coding sequence is TGTGCCAGCAGTGGACAGGGGGCTGGCAATCAGCCCCAGCATTTT.

V is TRBV28 and J is TRBJ2-1; a weak D match, TRBD1 (5 bases). The V end was cut by 4 bases, the J end by 4 bases, with 17 bases between. Germline CDR1 reads MDHEN; CDR2 reads SYDVKM. The CDR3 covers 16 residues. CDR3 residues: CASSSLIGAGYNEQFF. Here the CDR3 DNA reads TGTGCCAGCAGTTCCTTAATAGGGGCTGGATACAATGAGCAGTTCTTC.

J is TRBJ2-3 and V is TRBV28; 7 bases agree with TRBD2. The V gene's germline CDR1 is MDHEN and CDR2 SYDVKM. This CDR3 contains 14 residues. V trimming: 7 bases; J trimming: 4 bases; junction bases outside the gene matches: 8. CDR3 sequence reads: CASTPGGVADTQYF. The CDR3 DNA follows: TGTGCCAGCACTCCTGGGGGGGTTGCAGATACGCAGTATTTT.

This chain joins TRBV11-2 and TRBJ2-7; 10 nucleotides agree with TRBD2. CDR3 size: 15 residues. Per the germline V gene, CDR1 is SGHAT and CDR2 is FQNNGV. The J segment lost 7 bases and the V segment lost 4 bases, leaving 10 bases of the junction unmatched. The CDR3 DNA reads TGTGCCAGCAGCTACTCTAGCGGGAGCACTTGGGAGCAGTACTTC. As protein: CASSYSSGSTWEQYF.

As concerns this clone: At one of its ends the junction is not consistent with the germline gene, which may arise from a read error. The chain combines TRBV7-7 with TRBJ2-7; weak D call: TRBD2 (6 bases). The germline CDR1 and CDR2 sequences are SSHAT and FNYEAQ (reference sequence). The CDR3 sequence is 15 residues long. CDR3: CASSLVFGSIYEQYF. Written as DNA, the CDR3 is TGTGCTAGCAGCTTAGTTTTCGGGAGTATCTACGAGCAGTACTTC.

The V call is TRBV6-2 or TRBV6-3, the J call TRBJ2-7, with 7 bases lining up with TRBD1. Germline-derived CDR1 and CDR2 are MNHEY and SVGEGT. CDR3 length: 15 residues. Trimming removed 5 bases from V and 1 base from J; junction bases left unmatched: 8. The CDR3 here is CASSKQGSLSYEQYF. The CDR3 bases are TGTGCCAGCAGTAAACAGGGGTCCCTATCCTACGAGCAGTACTTC.

The chain employs TRBV7-9 and TRBJ1-2; D unresolved. Germline-derived CDR1 and CDR2 are SEHNR and FQNEAQ (reference sequence). CDR3 length: 12 residues. Between the trimmed V and J ends, which lost 1 base and 13 bases, there was a span of 13 bases. In DNA form, the CDR3 reads TGTGCCAGCAGCTTAGTGTTCGAGGTCGGCACCTTC. As protein: CASSLVFEVGTF.

The chain uses TRBV29-1 and TRBJ2-3; 13 bases match TRBD2. The CDR3 covers 15 residues. In germline, CDR1 is SQVTM, CDR2 ANQGSEA. The V segment lost 6 bases and the J segment 10 bases; nucleotides outside the gene matches: 13. The CDR3: CSVELAGGPSSAQYF. CDR3 nucleotides: TGCAGCGTGGAACTAGCGGGAGGGCCGTCTTCCGCGCAGTATTTT.

This clone was counted once. V and J are TRBV18 and TRBJ2-2; D possibly corresponds to TRBD2 (6 bases). Between the trimmed V and J ends, which lost 0 bases and 5 bases, there was a span of 7 bases. Germline V gives CDR1 KGHSH, CDR2 LQKENI. The CDR3 extends over 14 amino acids. The CDR3 is CASSPPRGTGELFF. The CDR3 DNA sequence: TGTGCCAGCTCACCACCGCGGGGAACCGGGGAGCTGTTTTTT.

This chain joins TRBV12-3 or TRBV12-4 and TRBJ2-7, with D possibly matching TRBD1 (6 bases). Deletions cut 7 bases from V and 2 bases from J, with 12 bases between. The CDR3 length is 13 residues. In nucleotides, the CDR3 is TGTGCCAGCAACCTCAGGGGTACCTACGAGCAGTACTTC. Translating gives CASNLRGTYEQYF.

This chain connects TRBV11-3 to TRBJ2-3, with D perhaps TRBD2 (5 bases). Trimming cost V 7 bases and J 6 bases, with 17 bases left between them. Germline V gives CDR1 SGHNT, CDR2 YENEEA. The CDR3 has 14 residues. CDR3 DNA sequence: TGTGCCAGCAAAGGCGGGCGGTTGTCGGATACGCAGTATTTT. Amino acid sequence: CASKGGRLSDTQYF.